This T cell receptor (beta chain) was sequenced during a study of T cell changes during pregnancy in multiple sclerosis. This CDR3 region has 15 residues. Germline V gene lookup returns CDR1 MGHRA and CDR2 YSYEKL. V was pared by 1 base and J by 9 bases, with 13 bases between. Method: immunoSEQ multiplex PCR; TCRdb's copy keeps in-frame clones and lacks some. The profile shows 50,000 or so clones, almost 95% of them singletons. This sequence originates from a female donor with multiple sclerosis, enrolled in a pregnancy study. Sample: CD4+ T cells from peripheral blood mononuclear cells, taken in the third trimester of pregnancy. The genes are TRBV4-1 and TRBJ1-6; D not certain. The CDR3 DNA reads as TGCGCCAGCAGCCAAGTTGTCGGGAACGGTTCACCCCTCCACTTT. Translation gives CASSQVVGNGSPLHF.